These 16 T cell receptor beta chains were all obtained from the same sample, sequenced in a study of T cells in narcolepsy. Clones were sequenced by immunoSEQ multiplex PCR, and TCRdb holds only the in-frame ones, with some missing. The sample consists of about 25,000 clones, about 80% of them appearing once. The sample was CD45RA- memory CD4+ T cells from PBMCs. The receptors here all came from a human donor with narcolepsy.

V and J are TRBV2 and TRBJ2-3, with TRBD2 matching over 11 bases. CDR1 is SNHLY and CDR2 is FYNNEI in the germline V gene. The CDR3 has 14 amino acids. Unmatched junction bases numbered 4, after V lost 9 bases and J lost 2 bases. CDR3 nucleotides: TGTGCCAGTTCTAGCGGGGGGTACACAGATACGCAGTATTTT. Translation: CASSSGGYTDTQYF.

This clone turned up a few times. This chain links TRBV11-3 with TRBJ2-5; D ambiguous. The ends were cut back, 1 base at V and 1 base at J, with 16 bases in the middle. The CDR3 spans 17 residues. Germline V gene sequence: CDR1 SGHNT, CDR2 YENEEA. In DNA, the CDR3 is TGTGCCAGCAGCTTAGGCCAACATCGCACTGGCCAAGAGACCCAGTACTTC. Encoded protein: CASSLGQHRTGQETQYF.

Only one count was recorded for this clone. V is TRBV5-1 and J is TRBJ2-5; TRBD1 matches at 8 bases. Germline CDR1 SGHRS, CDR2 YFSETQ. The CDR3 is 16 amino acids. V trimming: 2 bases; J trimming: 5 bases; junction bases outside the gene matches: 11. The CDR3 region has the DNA TGCGCCAGCAGCTTAAGTGGACAGGGTGGGGCGGAGACCCAGTACTTC. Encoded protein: CASSLSGQGGAETQYF.

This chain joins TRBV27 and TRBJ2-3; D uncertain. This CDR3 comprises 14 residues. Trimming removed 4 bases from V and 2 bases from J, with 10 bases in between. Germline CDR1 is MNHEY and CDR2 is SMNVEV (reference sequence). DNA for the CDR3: TGTGCCAGCAGTTCGAAAGGACCCACAGATACGCAGTATTTT. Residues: CASSSKGPTDTQYF.

The CDR3 loop reads CASSHDRVSTDTQYF. DNA for the CDR3: TGTGCCAGCAGCCACGACAGGGTGTCCACAGATACGCAGTATTTT. The V call is TRBV7-2, the J call TRBJ2-3, with 7 bases matching TRBD1. The length of the CDR3 is 15 residues. With V trimmed by 5 bases and J by 2 bases, 7 bases remained unmatched. Germline V lookup: CDR1 SGHTA, CDR2 FQGNSA.

CDR3 sequence reads: CASRTGGGKLFF. The CDR3 DNA follows: TGTGCCAGCCGGACAGGGGGTGGAAAACTGTTTTTT. The chain joins TRBV27 to TRBJ1-4; 10 bases line up with TRBD1. The ends lost 8 bases at V and 10 bases at J; junction bases unmatched: 4. The CDR3 runs to 12 residues. Germline V gene lookup returns CDR1 MNHEY and CDR2 SMNVEV (reference sequence).

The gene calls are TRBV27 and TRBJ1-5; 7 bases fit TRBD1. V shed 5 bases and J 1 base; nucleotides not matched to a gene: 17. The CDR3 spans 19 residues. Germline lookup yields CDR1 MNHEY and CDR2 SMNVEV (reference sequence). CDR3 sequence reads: CASSPSRSDRTGSNQPQHF. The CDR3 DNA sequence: TGTGCCAGCAGTCCCTCTAGGTCGGACAGGACGGGAAGCAATCAGCCCCAGCATTTT.

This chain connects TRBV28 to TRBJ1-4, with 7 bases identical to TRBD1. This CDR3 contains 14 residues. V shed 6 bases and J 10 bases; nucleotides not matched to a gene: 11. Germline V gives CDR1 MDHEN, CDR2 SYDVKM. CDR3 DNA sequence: TGTGCCAGCAGATTCCAGGGGGGATACGGAAAACTGTTTTTT. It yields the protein CASRFQGGYGKLFF.

The DNA of the CDR3 is TGTGCCAGCAGCTCTTACGACAGCTACAATGAGCAGTTCTTC. Encoded protein: CASSSYDSYNEQFF. The rearrangement links TRBV5-6 to TRBJ2-1, with D possibly TRBD1 on 5 matching bases. CDR1 and CDR2 from the germline V gene are SGHDT and YYEEEE. The V end lost 3 bases, the J end lost 3 bases, and 10 bases lay between the germline ends. The CDR3 runs 14 residues.

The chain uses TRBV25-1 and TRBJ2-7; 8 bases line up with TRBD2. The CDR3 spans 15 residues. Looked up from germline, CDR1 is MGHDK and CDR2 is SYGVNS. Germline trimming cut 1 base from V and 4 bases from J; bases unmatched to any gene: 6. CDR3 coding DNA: TGTGCCAGCAGTGAATCGAGGACTAGCTTGTACGAGCAGTACTTC. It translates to CASSESRTSLYEQYF.

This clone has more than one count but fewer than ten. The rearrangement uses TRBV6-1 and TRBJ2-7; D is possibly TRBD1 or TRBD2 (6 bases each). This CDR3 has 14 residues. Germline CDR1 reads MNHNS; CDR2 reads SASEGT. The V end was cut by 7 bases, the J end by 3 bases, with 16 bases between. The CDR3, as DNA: TGTGCCAGCATTTACAGGGAGGTTGGCTACGAGCAGTACTTC. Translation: CASIYREVGYEQYF.

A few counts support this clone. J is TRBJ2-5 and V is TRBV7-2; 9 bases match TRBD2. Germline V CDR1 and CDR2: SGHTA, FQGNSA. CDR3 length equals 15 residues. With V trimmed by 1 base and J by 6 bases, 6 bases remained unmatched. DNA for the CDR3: TGTGCCAGCAGCTTAGATGCGGGGGGGACGAAGACCCAGTACTTC. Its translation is CASSLDAGGTKTQYF. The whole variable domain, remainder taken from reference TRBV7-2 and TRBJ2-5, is GAGVSQSPSNKVTEKGKDVELRCDPISGHTALYWYRQSLGQGLEFLIYFQGNSAPDKSGLPSDRFSAERTGGSVSTLTIQRTQQEDSAVYLCASSLDAGGTKTQYFGPGTRLLVL.

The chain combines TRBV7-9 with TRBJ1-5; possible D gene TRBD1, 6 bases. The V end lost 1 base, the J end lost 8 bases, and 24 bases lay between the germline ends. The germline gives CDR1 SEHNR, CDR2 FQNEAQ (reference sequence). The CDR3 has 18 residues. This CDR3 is CASSLVVSGLGSGEPQHF. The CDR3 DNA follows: TGTGCCAGCAGCTTAGTGGTTTCGGGTCTCGGGTCAGGGGAGCCCCAGCATTTT.

CDR3 sequence: CASRAGGRSYEQYF. CDR3 nucleotides: TGTGCCAGCAGAGCGGGGGGAAGATCCTACGAGCAGTACTTC. The chain recombines TRBV11-2 with TRBJ2-5, with 9 bases matching TRBD2. The assigned J gene may be wrong: the sequence end matches TRBJ2-7 better. Germline V lookup: CDR1 SGHAT, CDR2 FQNNGV. The CDR3 is 14 amino acids.

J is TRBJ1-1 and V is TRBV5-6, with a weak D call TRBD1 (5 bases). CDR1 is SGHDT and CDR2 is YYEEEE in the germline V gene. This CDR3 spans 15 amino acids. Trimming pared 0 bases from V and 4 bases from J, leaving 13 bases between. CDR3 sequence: CASSLATGGGTEAFF. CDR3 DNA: TGTGCCAGCAGCTTGGCCACAGGTGGCGGCACTGAAGCTTTCTTT. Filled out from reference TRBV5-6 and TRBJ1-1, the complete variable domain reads DAGVTQSPTHLIKTRGQQVTLRCSPKSGHDTVSWYQQALGQGPQFIFQYYEEEERQRGNFPDRFSGHQFPNYSSELNVNALLLGDSALYLCASSLATGGGTEAFFGQGTRLTVV.

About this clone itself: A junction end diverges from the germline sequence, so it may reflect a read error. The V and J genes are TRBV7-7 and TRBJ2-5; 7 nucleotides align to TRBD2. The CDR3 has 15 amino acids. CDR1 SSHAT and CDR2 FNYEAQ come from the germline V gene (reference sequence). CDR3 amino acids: CASSTGLPGGETQYF. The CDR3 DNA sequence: TGTGCTAGCAGCACGGGACTACCCGGGGGGGAGACCCAGTACTTC.